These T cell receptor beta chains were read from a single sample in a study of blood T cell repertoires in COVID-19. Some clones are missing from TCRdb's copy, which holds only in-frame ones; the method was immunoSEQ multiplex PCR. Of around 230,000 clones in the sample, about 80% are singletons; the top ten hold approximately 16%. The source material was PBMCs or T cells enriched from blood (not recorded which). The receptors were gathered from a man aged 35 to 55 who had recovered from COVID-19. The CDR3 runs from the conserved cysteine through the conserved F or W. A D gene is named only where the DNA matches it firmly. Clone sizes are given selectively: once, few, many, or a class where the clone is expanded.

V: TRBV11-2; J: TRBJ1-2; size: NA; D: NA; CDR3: CASSLSGGAGDNYGYTF; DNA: TGTGCCAGCAGCTTAAGCGGTGGGGCAGGGGATAACTATGGCTACACCTTC
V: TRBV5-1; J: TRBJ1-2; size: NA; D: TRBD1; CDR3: CASSPRDRDPYGYTF; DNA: TGCGCCAGCAGCCCCCGGGACAGGGATCCCTATGGCTACACCTTC
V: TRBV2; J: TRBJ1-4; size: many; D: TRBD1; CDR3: CASSGTGVEKLFF; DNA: TGTGCCAGCTCCGGGACAGGGGTTGAAAAACTGTTTTTT
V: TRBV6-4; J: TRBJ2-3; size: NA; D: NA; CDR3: CASSLMAALGTQYF; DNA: TGTGCCAGCAGTTTAATGGCTGCCCTAGGTACGCAGTATTTT
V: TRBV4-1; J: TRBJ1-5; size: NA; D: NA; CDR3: CASSQGANQPQHF; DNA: TGCGCCAGCAGCCAAGGGGCGAATCAGCCCCAGCATTTT
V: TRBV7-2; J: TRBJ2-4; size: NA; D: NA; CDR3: CASSLGGRNNIQYF; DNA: TGTGCCAGCAGCTTAGGGGGGCGTAATAACATTCAGTACTTC
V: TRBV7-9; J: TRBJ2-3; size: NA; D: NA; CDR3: CASTGALQDTQYF; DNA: TGTGCCAGCACCGGGGCGCTTCAGGATACGCAGTATTTT
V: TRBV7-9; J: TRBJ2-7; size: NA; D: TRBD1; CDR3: CASSLGSGGAGQYF; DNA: TGTGCCAGCAGCTTAGGGTCAGGGGGCGCCGGGCAGTACTTC
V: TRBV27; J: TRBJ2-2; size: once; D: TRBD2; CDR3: CASSLRLAGNTGELFF; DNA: TGTGCCAGCAGTTTACGCCTAGCGGGAAACACCGGGGAGCTGTTTTTT
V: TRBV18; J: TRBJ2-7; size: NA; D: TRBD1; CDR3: CASSPIFSGTGYEQYF; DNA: TGTGCCAGCTCACCAATTTTCTCCGGGACAGGGTACGAGCAGTACTTC
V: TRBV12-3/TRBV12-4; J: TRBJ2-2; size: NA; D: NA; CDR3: CASSPGTGELFF; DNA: TGTGCCAGCAGTCCCGGTACCGGGGAGCTGTTTTTT
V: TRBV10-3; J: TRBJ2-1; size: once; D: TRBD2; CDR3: CATLRGGRENEQFF; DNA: TGTGCCACCCTGCGAGGCGGGAGGGAGAATGAGCAGTTCTTC
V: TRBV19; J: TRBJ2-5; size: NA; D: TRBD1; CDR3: CASSIQTGWETQYF; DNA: TGTGCCAGTAGTATACAGACAGGGTGGGAGACCCAGTACTTC
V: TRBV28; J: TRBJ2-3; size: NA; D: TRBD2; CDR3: CASSVTSGRAVDTQYF; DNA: TGTGCCAGCAGTGTAACTAGCGGGAGGGCCGTGGATACGCAGTATTTT
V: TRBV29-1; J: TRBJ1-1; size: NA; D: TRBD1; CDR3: CSVEGQQNTEAFF; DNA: TGCAGCGTCGAGGGACAGCAAAACACTGAAGCTTTCTTT
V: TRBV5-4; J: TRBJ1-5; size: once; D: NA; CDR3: CASSLQGLNQPQHF; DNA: TGTGCCAGCAGCTTGCAGGGCTTAAATCAGCCCCAGCATTTT
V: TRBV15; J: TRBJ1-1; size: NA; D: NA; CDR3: CATSRAIDMNTEAFF; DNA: TGTGCCACCAGCAGAGCGATAGACATGAACACTGAAGCTTTCTTT
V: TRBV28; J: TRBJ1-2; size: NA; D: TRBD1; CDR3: CASSHGQGNYGYTF; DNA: TGTGCCAGCAGTCACGGACAGGGGAACTATGGCTACACCTTC
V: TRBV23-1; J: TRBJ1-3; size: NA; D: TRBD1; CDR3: CASSQSRRGLGNTIYF; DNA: TGCGCCAGCAGTCAATCCCGCAGGGGGCTGGGAAACACCATATATTTT
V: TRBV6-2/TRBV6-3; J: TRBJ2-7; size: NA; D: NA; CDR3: CASSYSQYTTTYEQYF; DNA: TGTGCCAGCAGTTACTCCCAGTATACTACTACCTACGAGCAGTACTTC
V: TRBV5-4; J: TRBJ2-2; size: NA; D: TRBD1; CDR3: CASSLGQGALTGELFF; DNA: TGTGCCAGCAGCTTGGGACAGGGGGCGCTCACCGGGGAGCTGTTTTTT
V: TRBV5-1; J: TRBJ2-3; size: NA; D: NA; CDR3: CASSVSRGADTQYF; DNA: TGCGCCAGCAGCGTAAGCAGGGGGGCAGATACGCAGTATTTT
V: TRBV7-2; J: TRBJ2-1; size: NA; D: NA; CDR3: CASSPLRTGGHEQFF; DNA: TGTGCCAGCAGCCCCCTCAGGACTGGGGGCCATGAGCAGTTCTTC
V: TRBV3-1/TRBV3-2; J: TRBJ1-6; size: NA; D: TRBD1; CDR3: CASSQEIGRGPSQTYNSPLHF; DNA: TGTGCCAGCAGCCAAGAAATCGGAAGGGGGCCTTCCCAAACCTATAATTCACCCCTCCACTTT
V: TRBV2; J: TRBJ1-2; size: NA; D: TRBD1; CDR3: CASTKDRDYGYTF; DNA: TGTGCCAGCACCAAGGACAGGGACTATGGCTACACCTTC
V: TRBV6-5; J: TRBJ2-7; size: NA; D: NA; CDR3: CASSYRGSYEQYF; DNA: TGTGCCAGCAGTTACAGGGGCAGTTACGAGCAGTACTTC
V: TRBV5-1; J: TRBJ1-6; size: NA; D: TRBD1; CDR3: CASSLAGTGRSPLHF; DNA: TGCGCCAGCAGCTTGGCCGGGACAGGGAGGTCACCCCTCCACTTT
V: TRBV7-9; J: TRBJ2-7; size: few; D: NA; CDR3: CASSSPRPEVDEQYF; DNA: TGTGCCAGCAGCTCACCCCGACCAGAGGTGGACGAGCAGTACTTC
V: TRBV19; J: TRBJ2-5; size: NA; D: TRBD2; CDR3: CASRELAKETQYF; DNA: TGTGCCAGTAGAGAACTAGCGAAGGAGACCCAGTACTTC
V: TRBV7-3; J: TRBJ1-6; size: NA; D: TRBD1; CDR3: CASSPTGGIYNSPLHF; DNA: TGTGCCAGCAGCCCTACAGGGGGCATCTATAATTCACCCCTCCACTTT
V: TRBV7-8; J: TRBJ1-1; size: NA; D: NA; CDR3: CASSFSDTEAFF; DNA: TGTGCCAGCAGCTTTTCGGACACTGAAGCTTTCTTT
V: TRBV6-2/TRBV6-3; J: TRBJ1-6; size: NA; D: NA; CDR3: CASSYDGGRNSPLHF; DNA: TGTGCCAGCAGTTACGACGGGGGGCGGAATTCACCCCTCCACTTT
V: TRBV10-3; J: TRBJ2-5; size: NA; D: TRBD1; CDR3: CAIHTGGTQETQYF; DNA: TGTGCCATCCATACAGGGGGAACCCAAGAGACCCAGTACTTC
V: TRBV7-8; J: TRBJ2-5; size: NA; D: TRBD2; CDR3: CASSLIRSVAGGTQYF; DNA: TGTGCCAGCAGCTTAATCCGCTCGGTAGCGGGAGGGACCCAGTACTTC
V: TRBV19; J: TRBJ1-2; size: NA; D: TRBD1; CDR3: CASSSGAGGIGGYTF; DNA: TGTGCCAGTAGCTCGGGGGCAGGGGGAATTGGTGGCTACACCTTC
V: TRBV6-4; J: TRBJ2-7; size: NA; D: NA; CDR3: CASRRGGQYF; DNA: TGTGCCAGCAGGCGGGGAGGGCAGTACTTC
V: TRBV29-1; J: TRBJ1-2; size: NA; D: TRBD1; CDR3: CSVGTGFVYGYTF; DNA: TGCAGCGTTGGGACAGGGTTTGTCTATGGCTACACCTTC
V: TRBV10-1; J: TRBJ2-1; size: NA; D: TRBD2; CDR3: CASSEPGAGGRLDEQFF; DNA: TGCGCCAGCAGTGAGCCCGGGGCGGGAGGGCGGCTTGATGAGCAGTTCTTC
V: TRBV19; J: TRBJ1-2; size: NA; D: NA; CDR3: CASSLQGNYGYTF; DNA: TGTGCCAGTAGCCTGCAGGGTAACTATGGCTACACCTTC
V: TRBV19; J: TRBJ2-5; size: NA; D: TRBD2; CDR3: CASSPGTSGIVQETQYF; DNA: TGTGCCAGTAGTCCGGGGACTAGCGGAATAGTCCAAGAGACCCAGTACTTC
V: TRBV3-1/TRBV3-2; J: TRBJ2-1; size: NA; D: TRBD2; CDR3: CASSPPTSGRGYNEQFF; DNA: TGTGCCAGCAGCCCCCCCACTAGCGGGAGAGGTTACAATGAGCAGTTCTTC
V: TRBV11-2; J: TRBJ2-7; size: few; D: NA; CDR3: CASSSARSEQYF; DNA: TGTGCCAGCAGCTCGGCTAGAAGCGAGCAGTACTTC
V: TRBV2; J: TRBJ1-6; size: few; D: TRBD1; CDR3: CASSYDRGGSPLHF; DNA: TGTGCCAGCAGTTATGACAGGGGAGGTTCACCCCTCCACTTT
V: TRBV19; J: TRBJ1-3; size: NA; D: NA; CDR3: CASTVSTPRAGNTIYF; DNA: TGTGCCAGTACCGTCAGCACTCCTCGGGCTGGAAACACCATATATTTT
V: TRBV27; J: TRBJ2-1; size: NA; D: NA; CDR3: CASSHDREAYNEQFF; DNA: TGTGCCAGCAGTCACGACAGGGAGGCCTACAATGAGCAGTTCTTC
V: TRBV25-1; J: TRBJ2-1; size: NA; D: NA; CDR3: CASSEKGTRRVNEQFF; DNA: TGTGCCAGCAGTGAAAAGGGGACGCGGAGGGTCAATGAGCAGTTCTTC
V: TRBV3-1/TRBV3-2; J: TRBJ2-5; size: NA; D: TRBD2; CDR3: CASSRSAGGTETQYF; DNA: TGTGCCAGCAGCCGGTCAGCGGGAGGGACAGAGACCCAGTACTTC